The 13 T cell receptor beta chains below all came from one sample that was sequenced in a study of prognosis after radiotherapy for stage I lung cancer. The authors amplified TCR beta CDR3 from genomic DNA using two-round multiplex PCR. First-round PCR, the initial amplification, used primers specific to each TRBV and TRBJ gene. TCRdb processed the multiplex PCR reads anew with MiXCR; each CDR3 protein has one entry. The profile covers under 35,000 distinct CDR3 sequences, with about 39% appearing a single time and approximately 15% taken by the ten largest. Sequenced here: PBMCs, sampled before or after stereotactic body radiation therapy (not recorded which). The receptors shown here come from a donor aged 50 or older with non-small cell lung cancer.

For this clonotype: One end of the junction fails to match germline, which may point to a read error. This sequence joins TRBV7-7 and TRBJ2-3; 7 nucleotides align to TRBD2. The CDR3 sequence is 15 residues long. CDR1 is SSHAT and CDR2 is FNYEAQ in the germline V gene (reference sequence). The CDR3 loop is CASSGVTSSTDTQYF. The CDR3 bases are TGTGCTAGCAGCGGGGTGACATCAAGCACAGATACGCAGTATTTT.

By proportion, this clonotype is medium-sized. V usage is TRBV27 and J usage is TRBJ1-6; D perhaps matches TRBD1 (6 bases). CDR1 and CDR2 (germline): MNHEY, SMNVEV (reference sequence). The CDR3 extends over 18 amino acids. Deletions cut 6 bases from V and 7 bases from J, with 25 bases between. CDR3 sequence (DNA): TGTGCCAGCAGCCCAATGGGGTGGGCAGGGGTCTTGAATTCACCCCTCCACTTT. This sequence encodes CASSPMGWAGVLNSPLHF.

This clonotype came up many times. The V gene is TRBV7-2, the J gene TRBJ2-5; the D is unclear. Germline CDR1 SGHTA, CDR2 FQGNSA. V was shortened by 2 bases and J by 5 bases, with 6 bases between the two germline ends. The CDR3 consists of 12 residues. The CDR3 is CASSLHPETQYF. The DNA for the CDR3 is TGTGCCAGCAGCTTACACCCGGAGACCCAGTACTTC.

This clonotype was observed many times. V gene TRBV6-2 or TRBV6-3 combines with J gene TRBJ2-1, with a possible D match to TRBD2 (6 bases). The CDR3 loop spans 16 amino acids. V lost 2 bases, J lost 3 bases, and 14 bases lay in between. CDR1 and CDR2 from the germline V gene are MNHEY and SVGEGT. The CDR3 DNA sequence: TGTGCCAGCAGTTACCTCGGGAGAGACTTCTACAATGAGCAGTTCTTC. Translating gives CASSYLGRDFYNEQFF.

This clonotype is judged large (0.1 to 1%). The rearrangement uses TRBV27 and TRBJ2-1; 7 nucleotides agree with TRBD2. The CDR3 is 15 residues long. CDR1 and CDR2 (germline): MNHEY, SMNVEV (reference sequence). V lost 2 bases and J lost 2; bases outside the gene matches: 3. The CDR3 loop is CASSLSGVTYNEQFF. CDR3 DNA sequence: TGTGCCAGCAGTTTAAGCGGGGTCACCTACAATGAGCAGTTCTTC.

This clonotype was picked up many times. The V call is TRBV6-1, the J call TRBJ2-1; D ambiguous. Germline V gene sequence: CDR1 MNHNS, CDR2 SASEGT. CDR3 length: 17 residues. V was clipped by 7 bases and J by 4 bases, with 23 bases between them. CDR3 sequence: CASTGIIVVHVYNEQFF. The CDR3 DNA follows: TGTGCCAGCACTGGTATAATTGTAGTTCATGTGTACAATGAGCAGTTCTTC.

This clonotype was observed a few times. A read error likely explains this, since a far larger clone differs by one base. This chain links TRBV6-2 or TRBV6-3 with TRBJ2-1, with D perhaps TRBD2 (5 bases). Germline loops: CDR1 MNHEY, CDR2 SVGEGT. The CDR3 runs 13 residues. Trimming took off 10 bases at V and 0 bases at J, with 10 bases between the two ends. The CDR3 sequence is CAMDLSSYNEQFF. The CDR3 DNA reads as TGTGCCATGGACTTGAGCTCCTACAATGAGCAGTTCTTC.

This clonotype was counted at least ten times. This rearrangement joins TRBV2 to TRBJ1-3; D is unresolved. Germline V gene lookup returns CDR1 SNHLY and CDR2 FYNNEI. V was pared by 0 bases and J by 0 bases, with 9 bases between. The CDR3 is 16 residues long. The CDR3 DNA sequence: TGTGCCAGCAGTGAAGCAGACGGATACTCTGGAAACACCATATATTTT. It codes for CASSEADGYSGNTIYF.

Points on this clonotype: It differs at one base from a far larger clone, so likely a read error. V usage is TRBV6-4 and J usage is TRBJ2-7; D may be TRBD1 (6 bases). Looked up from germline, CDR1 is MRHNA and CDR2 is SNTAGT. This CDR3 has 15 amino acids. The V and J ends lost 6 bases and 2 bases respectively, with 17 bases between them. The DNA for the CDR3 is TGTGCCAGCAGCCACTACAGGGCCCTAACCTACGAGCAGTACTTC. It is translated as CASSHYRALTYEQYF.

This clonotype was picked up many times. CDR3 region: CASSYATGGVMNTEAFF. Written as DNA, the CDR3 is TGTGCCAGCAGTTACGCGACAGGGGGGGTCATGAACACTGAAGCTTTCTTT. The V call is TRBV6-1, the J call TRBJ1-1; 9 bases fit TRBD1. The CDR3 consists of 17 residues. Germline loops: CDR1 MNHNS, CDR2 SASEGT. V was pared by 5 bases and J by 0 bases, with 10 bases of the junction left unmatched.

This clonotype was seen repeatedly, ten times or more. This rearrangement joins TRBV20-1 to TRBJ1-5; TRBD1 is a possible D gene (5 bases). With 3 bases removed from V and 0 bases from J, the gap between germline ends came to 15 bases. The CDR3 loop spans 16 amino acids. Germline loops: CDR1 DFQATT, CDR2 SNEGSKA (reference sequence). The CDR3 DNA follows: TGCAGTGCTAGTCAGGCAGGGAGGTATAGCAATCAGCCCCAGCATTTT. Translation gives CSASQAGRYSNQPQHF.

This clonotype was seen at least ten times. A read error may explain this, as a much larger clone is one base away. The chain employs TRBV5-1 and TRBJ2-7, with D perhaps given as TRBD1 or TRBD2 (5 bases each). The CDR3 loop spans 13 amino acids. Germline assignment: CDR1 SGHRS and CDR2 YFSETQ. CDR3 amino acids: CASRPIEGREQHF. CDR3 in DNA: TGCGCCAGCAGGCCAATAGAGGGGCGCGAGCAGCACTTC.

In this sample, this clonotype turned up many times. DNA of the CDR3: TGCGCCAGCAGCCAAGCGGCTAACTACGAGCAGTACTTC. This sequence encodes CASSQAANYEQYF. The V gene is TRBV4-1, the J gene TRBJ2-7; D gene ambiguous. This CDR3 has 13 amino acids. The ends were cut back, 1 base at V and 3 bases at J, with 7 bases in the middle. Germline V gives CDR1 MGHRA, CDR2 YSYEKL.